The 27 T cell receptor beta chains listed next were all sequenced from one sample in a study of PD-1 blockade in classical Hodgkin lymphoma. Profiled with immunoSEQ multiplex PCR; TCRdb holds only in-frame clones, not every one. The sample lists around 60,000 clones, roughly 85% seen once, with about 8.1% in the top ten. Described time point: cycle 4 day 1 (C4D1), after more than 5 weeks of nivolumab. Relapse was seen in all patients after autologous stem cell transplantation, and brentuximab vedotin exposure was variable. This specimen was peripheral blood mononuclear cells (PBMCs), taken before the fourth cycle of nivolumab. These receptor sequences come from a human donor with classical Hodgkin lymphoma.

The chain links TRBV4-1 to TRBJ1-4, with D tentatively TRBD1 (5 bases). CDR1 and CDR2 (germline): MGHRA, YSYEKL. This CDR3 comprises 14 residues. Trimming shortened V by 5 bases and J by 4 bases, and 11 bases separated the two germline ends. The CDR3 sequence is CASSSRDFNEKLFF. As DNA, the CDR3 is TGCGCCAGCAGCAGCCGGGACTTTAATGAAAAACTGTTTTTT.

The J gene is TRBJ2-2, the V gene TRBV7-2, with D hard to call. CDR3 length: 15 residues. Germline-derived CDR1 and CDR2 are SGHTA and FQGNSA. Trimming pared 0 bases from V and 7 bases from J, leaving 12 bases between. CDR3 residues: CASSLATTYNGELFF. CDR3 nucleotide sequence: TGTGCCAGCAGCTTAGCGACGACATACAACGGGGAGCTGTTTTTT.

The chain recombines TRBV5-1 with TRBJ2-3; 11 bases map to TRBD2. This CDR3 comprises 15 residues. Looked up from germline, CDR1 is SGHRS and CDR2 is YFSETQ. V trimming: 3 bases; J trimming: 2 bases; junction bases outside the gene matches: 2. This chain's CDR3 is CASSSGLAVTDTQYF. The CDR3 DNA is TGCGCCAGCAGCTCGGGACTAGCGGTCACAGATACGCAGTATTTT.

This chain uses TRBV5-5 with TRBJ1-5; 8 bases align to TRBD1. This CDR3 is built from 15 residues. Trimming took 2 bases from V and 5 from J; bases not matched to a gene: 6. Germline lookup yields CDR1 SGHKS and CDR2 YYEKEE (reference sequence). The CDR3 DNA follows: TGTGCCAGCAGCTTTCGACAGGGGTGGGATCAGCCCCAGCATTTT. Translated: CASSFRQGWDQPQHF.

This chain links TRBV7-9 with TRBJ1-2, with no clear D. V lost 2 bases, J lost 1 base, and 5 bases lay in between. Germline CDR1 SEHNR, CDR2 FQNEAQ (reference sequence). The CDR3 runs 13 residues. Written as DNA, the CDR3 is TGTGCCAGCAGCTTAATCCGTAACTATGGCTACACCTTC. Protein sequence: CASSLIRNYGYTF.

The rearrangement links TRBV5-1 to TRBJ2-3; TRBD1 aligns across 7 bases. Germline loops: CDR1 SGHRS, CDR2 YFSETQ. This CDR3 spans 15 amino acids. Unmatched junction bases numbered 7, after V lost 4 bases and J lost 2 bases. The CDR3 DNA sequence: TGCGCCAGCAGCCCGCCGGGACAGATCACAGATACGCAGTATTTT. Translating it yields CASSPPGQITDTQYF.

V gene TRBV6-1 combines with J gene TRBJ2-1; TRBD1 aligns across 8 bases. Trimming at V came to 0 bases and at J to 8 bases, leaving 6 bases not matched to a gene. CDR3 length equals 15 residues. The germline CDR1 and CDR2 sequences are MNHNS and SASEGT. CDR3 in DNA: TGTGCCAGCAGTGAAGCACGACAGGGGTTCGATGAGCAGTTCTTC. This encodes CASSEARQGFDEQFF.

The chain links TRBV6-5 to TRBJ1-4; 8 bases line up with TRBD1. The V and J ends lost 6 bases and 6 bases, in that order; junction bases with no gene match: 9. The CDR3 is 15 amino acids. The germline gives CDR1 MNHEY, CDR2 SVGAGI. CDR3 region: CASRNQGAGDEKLFF. CDR3 coding DNA: TGTGCCAGCAGGAACCAGGGGGCCGGGGATGAAAAACTGTTTTTT.

The V call is TRBV7-8, the J call TRBJ1-6; 9 bases line up with TRBD1. CDR3 size: 15 residues. The V gene end was trimmed by 1 base and the J gene end by 7 bases; junction bases not matched to a gene: 2. Germline assignment: CDR1 SGHVS and CDR2 FQNEAQ. CDR3 sequence (DNA): TGTGCCAGCAGCTTAGTAACAGGGGGCAATTCACCCCTCCACTTT. The encoded protein is CASSLVTGGNSPLHF.

The rearrangement uses TRBV19 and TRBJ1-6; no firm D call. Germline V CDR1 and CDR2: LNHDA, SQIVND (reference sequence). CDR3 length: 14 residues. The V and J ends lost 6 bases and 1 base respectively, with 7 bases between them. This chain's CDR3 is CASRGVSYNSPLHF. For the CDR3, the DNA is TGTGCCAGTAGGGGCGTTTCCTATAATTCACCCCTCCACTTT.

This clone was seen a few times. V is TRBV10-3 and J is TRBJ1-6; the D gene is possibly TRBD1 (5 bases). The CDR3 runs to 14 residues. V lost 6 bases to trimming and J lost 9 bases, with 15 bases between them. Looked up from germline, CDR1 is ENHRY and CDR2 is SYGVKD. The DNA for the CDR3 is TGTGCCATCAGGGGGACCGACGACTTTTCACCCCTCCACTTT. This encodes CAIRGTDDFSPLHF.

The chain links TRBV5-1 to TRBJ1-1, with D possibly being TRBD1 (5 bases). This CDR3 comprises 15 residues. Trimming pared 0 bases from V and 1 base from J, leaving 10 bases between. Germline CDR1 SGHRS, CDR2 YFSETQ. The CDR3 spells CASSLGPGWNTEAFF. CDR3 in DNA: TGCGCCAGCAGCTTGGGGCCAGGGTGGAACACTGAAGCTTTCTTT.

This sequence joins TRBV6-1 and TRBJ2-5; no definite D call. Germline V gives CDR1 MNHNS, CDR2 SASEGT. Trimming shortened V by 10 bases and J by 3 bases, and 21 bases separated the two germline ends. This CDR3 region has 15 residues. The CDR3 nucleotides read TGTGCCACCGACAAGGCAGCCCCCCTAAAAGAGACCCAGTACTTC. This translates into CATDKAAPLKETQYF.

This clone was counted a few times. This chain uses TRBV30 with TRBJ1-1; D not certain. The CDR3 is 11 residues long. The germline V gene encodes CDR1 GTSNPN and CDR2 SVGIG (reference sequence). V was pared by 0 bases and J by 5 bases, with 4 bases between. CDR3 sequence reads: CAWSVETEAFF. The CDR3 nucleotides are TGTGCCTGGAGTGTAGAGACTGAAGCTTTCTTT.

This chain joins TRBV5-1 and TRBJ2-2, with TRBD1 matching 7 bases. The germline CDR1 and CDR2 sequences are SGHRS and YFSETQ. The J segment lost 7 bases and the V segment lost 3 bases, leaving 6 bases of the junction unmatched. The CDR3 runs 14 residues. The CDR3 region is CASSYGQEGGELFF. The CDR3 nucleotides are TGCGCCAGCAGCTACGGACAGGAAGGCGGGGAGCTGTTTTTT.

This chain connects TRBV5-1 to TRBJ2-2; possibly TRBD2 for D (5 bases). Germline lookup yields CDR1 SGHRS and CDR2 YFSETQ. This CDR3 contains 14 residues. V lost 1 base to trimming and J lost 5 bases, with 9 bases between them. CDR3 sequence reads: CASSLTGVTGELFF. CDR3 DNA sequence: TGCGCCAGCAGCTTGACCGGGGTTACCGGGGAGCTGTTTTTT.

This clone was picked up one time. J is TRBJ1-4 and V is TRBV4-2; 7 positions match TRBD1. The germline V gene encodes CDR1 LGHNA and CDR2 YNFKEQ. V lost 0 bases and J lost 8; bases outside the gene matches: 15. The CDR3 is made up of 18 amino acids. CDR3 residues: CASSQDPERWGQTEKLFF. DNA for the CDR3: TGTGCCAGCAGCCAAGATCCGGAACGTTGGGGACAGACGGAAAAACTGTTTTTT.

The J gene is TRBJ1-4, the V gene TRBV5-1; 9 bases line up with TRBD1. CDR3 size: 15 residues. V shed 1 base, J shed 7 bases, and the junction held 5 bases outside the gene matches. Germline CDR1 and CDR2: SGHRS and YFSETQ. The chain's CDR3 is CASSLTGQGAEKLFF. The CDR3 DNA reads TGCGCCAGCAGCTTGACGGGACAGGGCGCTGAAAAACTGTTTTTT.

The chain joins TRBV5-1 to TRBJ2-5; D is unclear. This CDR3 spans 14 amino acids. Germline loops: CDR1 SGHRS, CDR2 YFSETQ. V was clipped by 3 bases and J by 3 bases, with 12 bases between them. CDR3 residues: CASSSPTLKETQYF. Here the CDR3 DNA reads TGCGCCAGCAGCTCGCCGACCTTAAAAGAGACCCAGTACTTC. Full variable domain (outside the CDR3, taken from reference TRBV5-1 and TRBJ2-5): KAGVTQTPRYLIKTRGQQVTLSCSPISGHRSVSWYQQTPGQGLQFLFEYFSETQRNKGNFPGRFSGRQFSNSRSEMNVSTLELGDSALYLCASSSPTLKETQYFGPGTRLLVL.

The chain has TRBV11-3 and TRBJ1-6, with D possibly TRBD1 on 6 matching bases. Germline V gene sequence: CDR1 SGHNT, CDR2 YENEEA. The V and J ends lost 6 bases and 7 bases respectively, with 10 bases between them. The CDR3 consists of 13 residues. CDR3 protein: CASSRTENSPLHF. DNA of the CDR3: TGTGCCAGCAGTCGGACAGAAAATTCACCCCTCCACTTT.

V gene TRBV5-1 combines with J gene TRBJ2-1, with 9 bases lining up with TRBD1. CDR3 length: 15 amino acids. The V segment lost 4 bases and the J segment 1 base; nucleotides outside the gene matches: 3. From germline, CDR1 is SGHRS and CDR2 YFSETQ. This chain's CDR3 is CASSATGGSYNEQFF. The CDR3 region has the DNA TGCGCCAGCAGCGCGACAGGGGGGTCCTACAATGAGCAGTTCTTC.

This chain links TRBV7-4 with TRBJ1-5; the match to TRBD1 covers 7 bases. This CDR3 region has 15 residues. V was pared by 3 bases and J by 4 bases, with 6 bases of the junction left unmatched. Per the germline V gene, CDR1 is SGHVT and CDR2 is SQSDAQ. CDR3 residues: CASSFKGARNQPQHF. In DNA form, the CDR3 reads TGTGCCAGCAGCTTCAAGGGGGCCCGGAATCAGCCCCAGCATTTT.

The chain employs TRBV7-8 and TRBJ2-5; 8 positions agree with TRBD2. CDR1 and CDR2 from the germline V gene are SGHVS and FQNEAQ. Trimming cost V 1 base and J 5 bases; bases outside gene matches: 15. The CDR3 consists of 18 residues. CDR3 DNA sequence: TGTGCCAGCAGCTTAGTACCCGACCGAGTAGCGGGGAGGGAGACCCAGTACTTC. Its translation: CASSLVPDRVAGRETQYF.

The chain joins TRBV19 to TRBJ2-7, with D unclear. V was trimmed by 6 bases and J by 3 bases, leaving 18 bases between them. CDR3 length: 15 residues. In germline, CDR1 is LNHDA, CDR2 SQIVND (reference sequence). The CDR3 nucleotides are TGTGCCAGTAGGGACGACTCCCTAAGCGACTACGAGCAGTACTTC. It yields the protein CASRDDSLSDYEQYF.

The gene calls are TRBV5-6 and TRBJ1-1; tentative D call: TRBD1 (5 bases). Trimming stripped 2 bases from V and 6 bases from J, with 11 bases between. Germline V gene data show CDR1 as SGHDT and CDR2 as YYEEEE. The CDR3 length is 13 residues. The CDR3 reads CASSFTGRAEAFF. CDR3 sequence (DNA): TGTGCCAGCAGCTTCACCGGCAGGGCTGAAGCTTTCTTT.

This clone was observed a few times. The genes are TRBV5-1 and TRBJ1-2; D uncertain. The CDR3 consists of 14 residues. The V gene lost 0 bases and the J gene lost 1 base, with 7 bases spanning the gap. Germline CDR1 is SGHRS and CDR2 is YFSETQ. CDR3 sequence (DNA): TGCGCCAGCAGCTTGGCGGGTTATAACTATGGCTACACCTTC. Protein sequence: CASSLAGYNYGYTF.

The V gene is TRBV10-3, the J gene TRBJ2-7, with 9 bases lining up with TRBD2. From germline, CDR1 is ENHRY and CDR2 SYGVKD. CDR3 size: 18 residues. V dropped 0 bases and J dropped 0; count of bases not matched to a gene: 9. CDR3 amino acids: CAISESGLADFSSYEQYF. Written as DNA, the CDR3 is TGTGCCATCAGTGAGTCGGGACTAGCCGACTTTAGCTCCTACGAGCAGTACTTC.